The TCR beta chain under discussion was sequenced for a study of blood T cell repertoires in COVID-19. Study context: Samples representing acute and convalescent COVID-19 were sourced from the United States, Italy and Spain.

Only in-frame clones appear in the TCRdb table, and some are missing; sequencing was by immunoSEQ multiplex PCR. The repertoire consists of a few hundred thousand clones, with 85% occurring once and the leading ten covering around 3.4%. The TCR comes from a woman aged 18 to 35 with acute or convalescent COVID-19. Sequenced input: peripheral blood.

DNA for the CDR3: TGTGCCAGCAGTTTAGGTGGCTTTCGCAATCAGCCCCAGCATTTT. Encoded protein: CASSLGGFRNQPQHF. The chain combines TRBV28 with TRBJ1-5; D gene uncertain. V was pared by 2 bases and J by 2 bases, with 10 bases between. Per the germline V gene, CDR1 is MDHEN and CDR2 is SYDVKM. The CDR3 extends over 15 amino acids.